These 21 T cell receptor beta chains originate from one sample sequenced in a study of blood T cell repertoires in COVID-19. Only in-frame clones appear in the TCRdb table, and some are missing; sequencing was by immunoSEQ multiplex PCR. In the table there are about 170,000 clones, roughly 83% of which are singletons. The material sequenced was peripheral blood. These receptors were taken from a woman over 75 with active or convalescent COVID-19.

This rearrangement joins TRBV9 to TRBJ2-1; 10 bases line up with TRBD2. This CDR3 is 16 amino acids long. V was pared by 0 bases and J by 3 bases, with 3 bases of the junction left unmatched. Germline lookup yields CDR1 SGDLS and CDR2 YYNGEE. The CDR3 sequence is CASSVGTSGLYNEQFF. CDR3 bases: TGTGCCAGCAGCGTAGGGACTAGCGGACTCTACAATGAGCAGTTCTTC.

V is TRBV11-2 and J is TRBJ1-3, with 10 bases lining up with TRBD1. CDR1 is SGHAT, CDR2 FQNNGV, per germline. This CDR3 is 16 amino acids long. Losses at the gene ends were 1 base for V and 2 bases for J; bases not matched to a gene: 2. In DNA, the CDR3 is TGTGCCAGCAGCTTAGGGGACAGGGGTACTGGAAACACCATATATTTT. It translates to CASSLGDRGTGNTIYF.

This clone has a single count. The V gene is TRBV3-1 (or the pseudogene TRBV3-2), the J gene TRBJ2-5; 7 bases line up with TRBD2. Germline lookup yields CDR1 LGHDT and CDR2 YNNKEL (reference sequence). The CDR3 consists of 17 residues. Trimming cost V 0 bases and J 6 bases; bases outside gene matches: 13. The CDR3 spells CASSQDRKGRELKTQYF. DNA of the CDR3: TGTGCCAGCAGCCAAGATAGAAAGGGGAGGGAGTTGAAGACCCAGTACTTC.

V is TRBV18 and J is TRBJ1-4, with TRBD1 identical over 7 bases. There are 15 residues in the CDR3. V shed 3 bases, J shed 4 bases, and the junction held 5 bases outside the gene matches. In germline, CDR1 is KGHSH, CDR2 LQKENI. The CDR3 reads CASSPNQGGNEKLFF. CDR3 nucleotides: TGTGCCAGCTCACCGAACCAGGGGGGTAATGAAAAACTGTTTTTT.

The V call is TRBV12-5, the J call TRBJ2-1; D possibly corresponds to TRBD1 (5 bases). The CDR3 runs to 12 residues. Trimming removed 6 bases from V and 8 bases from J, with 11 bases in between. Germline loops: CDR1 LGHNT, CDR2 FRNRAP. The CDR3 DNA reads TGTGCTAGTGGAGCAGGGATTCATGAGCAGTTCTTC. Translated: CASGAGIHEQFF.

This sequence joins TRBV21-1 and TRBJ2-7; TRBD1 is taken as the D call from the table, unchecked against the DNA. TRBV21-1 is a pseudogene. The CDR3 length is 13 residues. CDR3 in DNA: TGTGCCAGCCAGAACAGGCCGCTTTGCGAGCAGTACTTC. Translation gives CASQNRPLCEQYF.

The chain joins TRBV6-1 to TRBJ1-5; D not certain. The CDR3 is 14 residues long. Germline assignment: CDR1 MNHNS and CDR2 SASEGT. Trimming pared 2 bases from V and 2 bases from J, leaving 7 bases between. CDR3 loop: CASSESQGNQPQHF. The CDR3 DNA reads TGTGCCAGCAGTGAAAGCCAAGGCAATCAGCCCCAGCATTTT.

The chain combines TRBV5-4 with TRBJ1-2; TRBD1 agrees at 11 bases. Germline values: CDR1 SGHNT, CDR2 YYREEE (reference sequence). The CDR3 sequence is 16 residues long. With 0 bases clipped from V and 2 bases from J, the junction kept 3 bases outside the gene matches. CDR3 nucleotides: TGTGCCAGCAGCTTGGGGGGGACAGGGGGAAACTATGGCTACACCTTC. It is translated as CASSLGGTGGNYGYTF.

This chain links TRBV4-1 with TRBJ2-7; D is perhaps TRBD2 (6 bases). This CDR3 is built from 15 residues. With 4 bases removed from V and 1 base from J, the gap between germline ends came to 14 bases. Germline V gene data show CDR1 as MGHRA and CDR2 as YSYEKL. The CDR3 DNA reads as TGCGCCAGCAGCCTCTCGCTGGGGGGTTCCTACGAGCAGTACTTC. Its translation is CASSLSLGGSYEQYF.

The V and J genes are TRBV5-5 and TRBJ2-1; no firm D call. Trimming removed 0 bases at V and 6 bases at J, with 7 bases between. The CDR3 is 13 residues long. Germline V gene data show CDR1 as SGHKS and CDR2 as YYEKEE (reference sequence). The CDR3 protein is CASSLGVPNEQFF. The DNA for the CDR3 is TGTGCCAGCAGCTTGGGAGTCCCCAATGAGCAGTTCTTC.

This rearrangement joins TRBV4-1 to TRBJ1-2; D is uncertain. In germline, CDR1 is MGHRA, CDR2 YSYEKL. The CDR3 is 15 residues long. Trimming removed 0 bases at V and 3 bases at J, with 11 bases between. CDR3 sequence (DNA): TGCGCCAGCAGCCAAGATGAATCAGGCGACTATGGCTACACCTTC. Translation gives CASSQDESGDYGYTF.

The sample holds a few counts of this clone. The chain joins TRBV11-3 to TRBJ1-4; no reliable D call. The V end lost 5 bases, the J end lost 4 bases, and 2 bases lay between the germline ends. Germline V gives CDR1 SGHNT, CDR2 YENEEA. The CDR3 loop spans 11 amino acids. The CDR3 bases are TGTGCCAGCAGCCTTAATGAAAAACTGTTTTTT. Its protein is CASSLNEKLFF.

The V call is TRBV19, the J call TRBJ1-5, with D maybe TRBD1 (5 bases). The germline V and J ends were trimmed by 2 bases and 6 bases, with 8 bases remaining between them. CDR3 length equals 13 residues. Germline loops: CDR1 LNHDA, CDR2 SQIVND (reference sequence). CDR3 sequence (DNA): TGTGCCAGTAGTATACAGGGAGGTCAGCCCCAGCATTTT. Its translation is CASSIQGGQPQHF.

The rearrangement links TRBV29-1 to TRBJ1-2; no clear D gene. The CDR3 spans 14 residues. CDR1 and CDR2 (germline): SQVTM, ANQGSEA. Trimming left V 2 bases short and J 2 bases short, with 12 bases between. CDR3 nucleotides: TGCAGCGTTGAATCGGACCCGGGGAACTATGGCTACACCTTC. The encoded protein is CSVESDPGNYGYTF.

The J gene is TRBJ2-5, the V gene TRBV10-2; possible D gene TRBD1, 6 bases. CDR1 and CDR2 from the germline V gene are WSHSY and SAAADI. V lost 7 bases and J 4 bases, leaving 22 bases between the germline ends. The CDR3 spans 16 residues. Here the CDR3 reads CASNEWASQGRETQYF. Written as DNA, the CDR3 is TGCGCCAGCAACGAGTGGGCCTCGCAGGGGCGAGAGACCCAGTACTTC.

The rearrangement links TRBV4-1 to TRBJ1-4; 7 bases map to TRBD1. The CDR3 is 18 amino acids. J lost 0 bases, V lost 0 bases, and 7 bases had no gene match. CDR1 and CDR2 (germline): MGHRA, YSYEKL. Here the CDR3 DNA reads TGCGCCAGCAGCCAAGATCAGACGCAGGGGGCAACTAATGAAAAACTGTTTTTT. Its protein is CASSQDQTQGATNEKLFF.

This clone appeared a single time. The gene calls are TRBV27 and TRBJ1-3; D possibly corresponds to TRBD1 (6 bases). Germline V lookup: CDR1 MNHEY, CDR2 SMNVEV (reference sequence). The CDR3 loop spans 17 amino acids. V was cut by 4 bases and J by 0 bases, with 16 bases left in between. In DNA form, the CDR3 reads TGTGCCAGCAGTTCCTCTCGGGACACTCACTCTGGAAACACCATATATTTT. Residues: CASSSSRDTHSGNTIYF.

In its sample, this clone was seen a few times. This chain links TRBV4-3 with TRBJ1-4; 9 nucleotides agree with TRBD1. V lost 4 bases to trimming and J lost 1 base; unmatched junction nucleotides: 10. The CDR3 is 18 residues long. CDR1 is LGHNA, CDR2 YSLEER, per germline. The CDR3 sequence: CASSPTGGGLGTNEKLFF. In DNA, the CDR3 is TGCGCCAGCAGCCCAACAGGGGGCGGTTTAGGAACTAATGAAAAACTGTTTTTT.

The J gene is TRBJ1-1, the V gene TRBV30; 7 bases match TRBD1. The CDR3 has 13 residues. V was pared by 5 bases and J by 6 bases, with 9 bases of the junction left unmatched. The germline gives CDR1 GTSNPN, CDR2 SVGIG (reference sequence). The CDR3 spells CAWVRQGVSEAFF. In DNA, the CDR3 is TGTGCCTGGGTCAGACAGGGAGTTTCTGAAGCTTTCTTT.

This chain joins TRBV29-1 and TRBJ2-3; a possible D gene is TRBD1 (6 bases). The CDR3 has 13 residues. Between the trimmed V and J ends, which lost 3 bases and 0 bases, there was a span of 7 bases. The germline V gene has CDR1 SQVTM and CDR2 ANQGSEA. The CDR3 DNA is TGCAGCGTTGAGGGGGCTAGCACAGATACGCAGTATTTT. Its translation is CSVEGASTDTQYF.

J is TRBJ1-5 and V is TRBV27, with no clear D. CDR1 MNHEY and CDR2 SMNVEV come from the germline V gene (reference sequence). The CDR3 totals 14 residues. V was trimmed by 1 base and J by 1 base, leaving 5 bases between them. CDR3: CASSLWASNQPQHF. CDR3 in DNA: TGTGCCAGCAGTTTATGGGCCAGCAATCAGCCCCAGCATTTT.